This T cell receptor beta chain was captured in a study of tumour-infiltrating T cells in Burkitt lymphoma. Whole-study context: This cohort included all epidemiological subtypes of Burkitt lymphoma. Survival, overall and progression-free, tracked with productive clonality. Study-level points and caveats: Many Burkitt lymphoma patients shared several public clonotypes.

Here immunoSEQ multiplex PCR was the method, and the copy in TCRdb shows in-frame clones only, minus some. The sample lists over a thousand clones; over 8.5% were seen once. Comments on this clone: What it binds is unknown.

Trimming removed 3 bases from V and 2 bases from J, with 12 bases in between. Per the germline V gene, CDR1 is MNHEY and CDR2 is SMNVEV (reference sequence). CDR3 size: 15 residues. This receptor was obtained from a human donor with Burkitt lymphoma. Sequencing input: tumor tissue. The chain joins TRBV27 to TRBJ2-3; D may match TRBD1 or TRBD2 (5 bases each). The DNA of the CDR3 is TGTGCCAGCAGTTTTATTCCGGGGCTCACAGATACGCAGTATTTT. It yields the protein CASSFIPGLTDTQYF.